Presented here are 30 T cell receptor beta chains from one specimen sequenced in a study of human T cells and chemical hapten exposure. The time point denotes: patch test 2, 6 weeks after DPC sensitization. As to treatment: therapeutic diphenylcyclopropenone sensitization with weekly scalp DPC. TCRdb processed the RACE reads anew with MiXCR; each CDR3 protein has one entry. The repertoire has 80,000 to 100,000 distinct CDR3 sequences, about 10% of them found once; the top ten carry around 5%. The specimen was whole blood, collected in connection with sensitization to the hapten diphenylcyclopropenone (DPC). Receptor source: a woman aged 45 to 65 with alopecia areata. Some clones in this sample may be carry-over from other donors' samples.

This chain links TRBV7-6 with TRBJ2-3; no clear D gene. The CDR3 covers 17 residues. The V and J ends lost 2 bases and 0 bases respectively, with 15 bases between them. Germline loops: CDR1 SGHVS, CDR2 FNYEAQ. The CDR3 nucleotides are TGTGCCAGCAGCTTAACGCAGCGAAGGGCTAGCACAGATACGCAGTATTTT. This translates into CASSLTQRRASTDTQYF.

The V and J genes are TRBV4-2 and TRBJ2-3, with TRBD2 matching over 10 bases. Germline CDR1 reads LGHNA; CDR2 reads YNFKEQ. This CDR3 has 17 amino acids. V lost 0 bases and J lost 6; bases outside the gene matches: 9. CDR3 sequence reads: CASSQDPPSGSSDTQYF. The CDR3, as DNA: TGTGCCAGCAGCCAAGATCCCCCTAGCGGGAGTTCTGATACGCAGTATTTT.

In this sample, this clonotype turned up many times. This rearrangement joins TRBV11-2 to TRBJ2-1, with 9 bases identical to TRBD2. Germline CDR1 SGHAT, CDR2 FQNNGV. The V segment lost 4 bases and the J segment 4 bases; nucleotides outside the gene matches: 8. CDR3 length: 16 amino acids. The CDR3 DNA reads as TGTGCCAGCAGCTGGTCGACTAGCGGAAGATACAATGAGCAGTTCTTC. Protein: CASSWSTSGRYNEQFF.

This clonotype has ten or more counts. The CDR3 region is CASSFGSLLGEQFF. The CDR3 region has the DNA TGTGCCAGCAGTTTTGGAAGTCTATTAGGGGAGCAGTTCTTC. This chain uses TRBV27 with TRBJ2-1, with D uncertain. The germline gives CDR1 MNHEY, CDR2 SMNVEV (reference sequence). Deletions cut 3 bases from V and 10 bases from J, with 16 bases between. The CDR3 extends over 14 amino acids.

The chain couples TRBV4-3 to TRBJ2-5; 8 nucleotides align to TRBD2. Germline CDR1 reads LGHNA; CDR2 reads YSLEER. Germline trimming cut 4 bases from V and 5 bases from J; bases unmatched to any gene: 12. This CDR3 is built from 16 residues. The CDR3: CASSPAGAGEAETQYF. The CDR3 coding sequence is TGCGCCAGCAGCCCAGCCGGAGCGGGAGAGGCGGAGACCCAGTACTTC.

The CDR3: CATSDFGTAIQETQYF. The DNA for the CDR3 is TGTGCCACCAGTGATTTCGGGACAGCCATCCAAGAGACCCAGTACTTC. The chain joins TRBV24-1 to TRBJ2-5; TRBD1 aligns across 7 bases. The CDR3 consists of 16 residues. Germline CDR1 KGHDR, CDR2 SFDVKD. V was pared by 1 base and J by 1 base, with 5 bases of the junction left unmatched.

This clonotype was counted many times. The chain uses TRBV27 and TRBJ2-2; D is undetermined. The germline V gene encodes CDR1 MNHEY and CDR2 SMNVEV (reference sequence). The CDR3 is 15 amino acids. Trimming removed 3 bases at V and 4 bases at J, with 12 bases between. The CDR3 nucleotides are TGTGCCAGCAGTTTGAACAGTACTGGCACCGGGGAGCTGTTTTTT. This sequence encodes CASSLNSTGTGELFF.

The sample holds many counts of this clonotype. The rearrangement links TRBV28 to TRBJ2-1, with D unclear. Germline CDR1 and CDR2: MDHEN and SYDVKM. The CDR3 runs to 11 residues. Trimming took 6 bases from V and 6 from J, leaving 6 bases between them. The CDR3 region is CASSPFNEQFF. CDR3 nucleotide sequence: TGTGCCAGCAGCCCTTTCAATGAGCAGTTCTTC.

This clonotype was detected only a few times. The chain uses TRBV13 and TRBJ2-7; TRBD1 agrees at 8 bases. The V gene end was trimmed by 3 bases and the J gene end by 0 bases; junction bases not matched to a gene: 4. The CDR3 is 15 amino acids. Germline V gives CDR1 PRHDT, CDR2 FYEKMQ (reference sequence). CDR3 in amino acids: CASSFRQGASYEQYF. The CDR3 DNA follows: TGTGCCAGCAGCTTCCGTCAGGGGGCCTCCTACGAGCAGTACTTC.

This clonotype turned up a few times. The gene calls are TRBV20-1 and TRBJ2-7; D could derive from TRBD1 or TRBD2 (5 bases each). From germline, CDR1 is DFQATT and CDR2 SNEGSKA (reference sequence). V lost 2 bases and J 2 bases, leaving 13 bases between the germline ends. The CDR3 covers 14 residues. The CDR3 reads CSARSEGLTYEQYF. CDR3 in DNA: TGCAGTGCTAGAAGTGAGGGGTTAACCTACGAGCAGTACTTC.

In this sample, this clonotype turned up a few times. The V gene is TRBV2, the J gene TRBJ2-3; D possibly corresponds to TRBD1 (6 bases). The germline V and J ends were trimmed by 6 bases and 1 base, with 11 bases remaining between them. Germline loops: CDR1 SNHLY, CDR2 FYNNEI. The CDR3 covers 14 residues. The CDR3 here is CASRVQGRTDTQYF. CDR3 sequence (DNA): TGTGCCAGCAGAGTACAGGGTCGCACAGATACGCAGTATTTT. Together with reference TRBV2 and TRBJ2-3, the CDR3 gives the full variable domain: EPEVTQTPSHQVTQMGQEVILRCVPISNHLYFYWYRQILGQKVEFLVSFYNNEISEKSEIFDDQFSVERPDGSNFTLKIRSTKLEDSAMYFCASRVQGRTDTQYFGPGTRLTVL.

The chain couples TRBV2 to TRBJ2-3; D is possibly TRBD2 (5 bases). In germline, CDR1 is SNHLY, CDR2 FYNNEI. The germline V and J ends were trimmed by 6 bases and 6 bases, with 16 bases remaining between them. The CDR3 spans 14 residues. As DNA, the CDR3 is TGTGCCAGCAGCGCCTGGACCCGAGGGGATACGCAGTATTTT. This gives the protein CASSAWTRGDTQYF.

This clonotype was recorded at least ten times. The chain couples TRBV20-1 to TRBJ1-2; no clear D. CDR1 and CDR2 from the germline V gene are DFQATT and SNEGSKA (reference sequence). This CDR3 has 14 residues. V dropped 0 bases and J dropped 4 bases, with 12 bases sitting between them. In nucleotides, the CDR3 is TGCAGTGCTAGAGACATTACAACCCGCTATGGCTACACCTTC. The encoded protein is CSARDITTRYGYTF.

The chain recombines TRBV12-3 or TRBV12-4 with TRBJ1-4; D ambiguous. The CDR3 covers 15 residues. Trimming left V 5 bases short and J 5 bases short, with 15 bases between. The CDR3 is CASSPEWVTNEKLFF. Here the CDR3 DNA reads TGTGCCAGCAGTCCCGAATGGGTGACAAATGAAAAACTGTTTTTT.

The chain uses TRBV29-1 and TRBJ2-1, with unresolved D. V was clipped by 4 bases and J by 9 bases, with 10 bases between them. The CDR3 loop spans 11 amino acids. Looked up from germline, CDR1 is SQVTM and CDR2 is ANQGSEA. CDR3 coding DNA: TGCAGCGTTGGGTCCGTGGCTGAGCAGTTCTTC. Encoded protein: CSVGSVAEQFF.

This clonotype was counted only a few times. The V gene is TRBV20-1, the J gene TRBJ2-2; D perhaps matches TRBD1 (5 bases). The CDR3 is 16 residues long. From germline, CDR1 is DFQATT and CDR2 SNEGSKA (reference sequence). V lost 3 bases, J lost 3 bases, and 17 bases lay in between. The CDR3: CSASPLGQKDTGELFF. The DNA for the CDR3 is TGCAGTGCTAGTCCCCTGGGGCAGAAAGACACCGGGGAGCTGTTTTTT.

The sample holds many counts of this clonotype. The V call is TRBV6-1, the J call TRBJ2-2; D is ambiguous. V was pared by 4 bases and J by 7 bases, with 7 bases between. Germline values: CDR1 MNHNS, CDR2 SASEGT. The CDR3 spans 12 residues. This CDR3 reads CASSVLSGELFF. The DNA of the CDR3 is TGTGCCAGCAGTGTTTTAAGCGGGGAGCTGTTTTTT.

This clonotype has only a few counts. The chain carries TRBV5-1 and TRBJ2-5; tentatively, D is TRBD2 (6 bases). The V gene lost 0 bases and the J gene lost 1 base, with 13 bases spanning the gap. This CDR3 is built from 16 residues. Germline-derived CDR1 and CDR2 are SGHRS and YFSETQ. The CDR3 is CASSLGTLGGQETQYF. CDR3 nucleotides: TGCGCCAGCAGCTTGGGGACTTTGGGGGGCCAAGAGACCCAGTACTTC.

At least ten counts were recorded for this clonotype. This chain links TRBV28 with TRBJ2-5, with TRBD2 as a possible D gene (5 bases). The CDR3 contains 14 residues. Per the germline V gene, CDR1 is MDHEN and CDR2 is SYDVKM. The V gene lost 6 bases and the J gene lost 1 base, with 12 bases spanning the gap. The CDR3 nucleotides read TGTGCCAGCAGCCCGGCGGGCAGCCAAGAGACCCAGTACTTC. Its translation is CASSPAGSQETQYF.

The rearrangement uses TRBV20-1 and TRBJ2-3; the match to TRBD2 covers 14 bases. V lost 6 bases, J lost 7 bases, and 12 bases stayed unmatched. Germline-derived CDR1 and CDR2 are DFQATT and SNEGSKA (reference sequence). The CDR3 spans 16 residues. DNA of the CDR3: TGCAGTGCAATGACTAGCGGGAGGGCGGAATGGTATACGCAGTATTTT. This sequence encodes CSAMTSGRAEWYTQYF.

This clonotype occurred many times. The chain's CDR3 is CASSLVKYPETQYF. CDR3 sequence (DNA): TGTGCCAGCAGCTTAGTAAAGTATCCGGAGACCCAGTACTTC. This chain links TRBV7-9 with TRBJ2-5, with unresolved D. Germline CDR1 is SEHNR and CDR2 is FQNEAQ (reference sequence). The CDR3 runs 14 residues. The V end was cut by 1 base, the J end by 5 bases, with 11 bases between. Looking up the rest from reference TRBV7-9 and TRBJ2-5 gives the full variable domain: DTGVSQNPRHKITKRGQNVTFRCDPISEHNRLYWYRQTLGQGPEFLTYFQNEAQLEKSRLLSDRFSAERPKGSFSTLEIQRTEQGDSAMYLCASSLVKYPETQYFGPGTRLLVL.

This clonotype was counted at least ten times. The chain joins TRBV12-3 or TRBV12-4 to TRBJ2-7, with 9 bases aligning to TRBD2. The CDR3 is 13 amino acids. V trimming: 6 bases; J trimming: 2 bases; junction bases outside the gene matches: 2. CDR3 in DNA: TGTGCCAGCAGAATAGCGGGGGCCTACGAGCAGTACTTC. Residues: CASRIAGAYEQYF.

The sample holds many counts of this clonotype. The chain recombines TRBV27 with TRBJ2-7; 12 bases line up with TRBD2. Germline CDR1 is MNHEY and CDR2 is SMNVEV (reference sequence). This CDR3 has 18 residues. With 3 bases clipped from V and 4 bases from J, the junction kept 13 bases outside the gene matches. In DNA form, the CDR3 reads TGTGCCAGCAGTTTTAGACTAGCGGGAGACGGTTCTAATTACGAGCAGTACTTC. Translated: CASSFRLAGDGSNYEQYF.

The chain carries TRBV19 and TRBJ2-5; D may be TRBD1 (6 bases). The CDR3 is made up of 16 amino acids. Germline CDR1 reads LNHDA; CDR2 reads SQIVND (reference sequence). Trimming took 1 base from V and 5 from J, leaving 17 bases between them. The CDR3 DNA reads TGTGCCAGTAGTATAGCCCGCCGGGACACGGGGGAGACCCAGTACTTC. Translating gives CASSIARRDTGETQYF.

The table lists this clonotype with a few counts. This sequence joins TRBV6-2 or TRBV6-3 and TRBJ2-5; the D is unclear. CDR1 MNHEY and CDR2 SVGEGT come from the germline V gene. The CDR3 is made up of 21 amino acids. The V end lost 0 bases, the J end lost 4 bases, and 30 bases lay between the germline ends. The CDR3 is CASSYSPTRPVVTAPGETQYF. Written as DNA, the CDR3 is TGTGCCAGCAGTTACTCTCCCACTCGACCCGTCGTGACCGCACCTGGAGAGACCCAGTACTTC.

A few counts support this clonotype. The chain employs TRBV29-1 and TRBJ2-5, with TRBD2 matching 10 bases. The CDR3 is made up of 13 amino acids. In germline, CDR1 is SQVTM, CDR2 ANQGSEA. Germline trimming cut 4 bases from V and 2 bases from J; bases unmatched to any gene: 1. As DNA, the CDR3 is TGCAGCGTTGGGACTAGCGGTCAAGAGACCCAGTACTTC. Amino acids: CSVGTSGQETQYF.

As DNA, the CDR3 is TGTGCCAGCAAGGGCCCGAACACTGAAGCTTTCTTT. Translating gives CASKGPNTEAFF. The chain recombines TRBV27 with TRBJ1-1; D not resolved. CDR3 size: 12 residues. The germline V gene encodes CDR1 MNHEY and CDR2 SMNVEV (reference sequence). Deletions cut 7 bases from V and 1 base from J, with 7 bases between.

The chain uses TRBV6-1 and TRBJ2-3, with D possibly matching TRBD1 (5 bases). This CDR3 comprises 15 residues. V lost 5 bases and J 2 bases, leaving 14 bases between the germline ends. Germline CDR1 MNHNS, CDR2 SASEGT. The CDR3 loop reads CASSWTSTFTDTQYF. The CDR3 DNA sequence: TGTGCCAGCAGTTGGACATCTACCTTCACAGATACGCAGTATTTT.

This clonotype was counted ten times or more. J is TRBJ2-7 and V is TRBV7-9; 12 bases agree with TRBD2. The V gene end was trimmed by 5 bases and the J gene end by 6 bases; junction bases not matched to a gene: 5. Germline V gene sequence: CDR1 SEHNR, CDR2 FQNEAQ (reference sequence). The CDR3 spans 14 residues. The CDR3 sequence is CASSTRTSGTEQYF. CDR3 DNA sequence: TGTGCCAGCAGCACGAGGACTAGCGGGACCGAGCAGTACTTC.

This clonotype was observed many times. The chain recombines TRBV29-1 with TRBJ2-4; no definite D call. V dropped 2 bases and J dropped 0 bases, with 5 bases sitting between them. The CDR3 runs 13 residues. CDR1 SQVTM and CDR2 ANQGSEA come from the germline V gene. CDR3 DNA: TGCAGCGTTGAAACGTTAGCCAAAAACATTCAGTACTTC. Its translation is CSVETLAKNIQYF.